The 21 T cell receptor beta chains below all came from one sample that was sequenced in a study of cytomegalovirus exposure and HLA in healthy donors. The PCR contained 60 Vbeta and 13 Jbeta primers. Assay used: immunoSEQ multiplex PCR; TCRdb lists only in-frame clones, some missing. The sample lists tens of thousands of clones; about three quarters were seen once. What was sequenced was PBMCs. Source of these receptors: a male donor in good health and CMV-seropositive.

J is TRBJ1-5 and V is TRBV15; 7 bases are a match to TRBD1. Trimming removed 3 bases from V and 7 bases from J; junction bases left unmatched: 12. This CDR3 is 16 amino acids long. Germline CDR1 reads LNHNV; CDR2 reads YYDKDF (reference sequence). In DNA form, the CDR3 reads TGTGCCACCAGCAGCGGTTGGGGCAGGGGGGAACAGCCCCAGCATTTT. It is translated as CATSSGWGRGEQPQHF.

This chain joins TRBV6-5 and TRBJ1-6, with 7 bases aligning to TRBD1. CDR1 MNHEY and CDR2 SVGAGI come from the germline V gene. The CDR3 is made up of 15 amino acids. V was clipped by 1 base and J by 7 bases; unmatched bases: 4. The DNA for the CDR3 is TGTGCCAGCAGTTACTTGGGGACAGCAAATTCACCCCTCCACTTT. It is translated as CASSYLGTANSPLHF.

The chain uses TRBV19 and TRBJ2-3, with 8 bases that match TRBD2. CDR3 size: 18 residues. V lost 2 bases to trimming and J lost 0 bases; unmatched junction nucleotides: 10. Germline CDR1 LNHDA, CDR2 SQIVND (reference sequence). The CDR3: CASSIRPPSGYSTDTQYF. The CDR3 DNA sequence: TGTGCCAGTAGTATACGTCCCCCTAGCGGGTATAGCACAGATACGCAGTATTTT.

This clone was seen only once. This chain links TRBV21-1 with TRBJ2-3; the table assigns TRBD1, which was not confirmed against the DNA. TRBV21-1 is assigned pseudogene status. This CDR3 has 16 residues. CDR3 loop: CASSKRRGRVLDTQYF. The CDR3 DNA sequence: TGTGCCAGCAGCAAAAGAAGGGGCCGGGTGTTGGATACGCAGTATTTT.

The V and J genes are TRBV5-1 and TRBJ2-5; TRBD1 is a possible D gene (6 bases). Trimming pared 2 bases from V and 1 base from J, leaving 9 bases between. This CDR3 contains 14 residues. Germline V gene sequence: CDR1 SGHRS, CDR2 YFSETQ. CDR3 nucleotide sequence: TGCGCCAGCAGCTTACAGGGCGCCCAAGAGACCCAGTACTTC. Its translation: CASSLQGAQETQYF.

The rearrangement uses TRBV28 and TRBJ1-5, with D possibly being TRBD1 (5 bases). This CDR3 region has 12 residues. Deletions cut 4 bases from V and 12 bases from J, with 13 bases between. CDR1 is MDHEN and CDR2 is SYDVKM in the germline V gene. The CDR3 sequence: CASSYPGLSQHF. For the CDR3, the DNA is TGTGCCAGCAGTTATCCGGGACTTAGCCAGCATTTT.

Worth noting for this clone: Other nucleotide sequences in the sample specify the same CDR3. The chain carries TRBV5-1 and TRBJ1-3; maybe TRBD1 (6 bases). The CDR3 totals 14 residues. CDR1 is SGHRS and CDR2 is YFSETQ in the germline V gene. V lost 4 bases and J 4 bases, leaving 12 bases between the germline ends. CDR3: CASSLQGSGNTIYF. CDR3 coding DNA: TGCGCCAGCAGCCTACAGGGCTCCGGAAACACCATATATTTT. Variable domain in full (rest from reference TRBV5-1 and TRBJ1-3): KAGVTQTPRYLIKTRGQQVTLSCSPISGHRSVSWYQQTPGQGLQFLFEYFSETQRNKGNFPGRFSGRQFSNSRSEMNVSTLELGDSALYLCASSLQGSGNTIYFGEGSWLTVV.

V gene TRBV27 combines with J gene TRBJ2-7; 9 bases line up with TRBD2. CDR3 size: 14 residues. The V segment lost 2 bases and the J segment 3 bases; nucleotides outside the gene matches: 2. Germline-derived CDR1 and CDR2 are MNHEY and SMNVEV (reference sequence). CDR3 coding DNA: TGTGCCAGCAGTTTAAAGCGGGGGGTCTACGAGCAGTACTTC. It encodes CASSLKRGVYEQYF.

The rearrangement links TRBV6-1 to TRBJ2-1; 12 bases agree with TRBD2. Germline V gene sequence: CDR1 MNHNS, CDR2 SASEGT. This CDR3 has 15 residues. V was clipped by 7 bases and J by 8 bases; unmatched bases: 9. CDR3 nucleotides: TGTGCCAGCACCCAGACTAGCGGGAGCTATTATGAGCAGTTCTTC. Translation: CASTQTSGSYYEQFF.

The chain combines TRBV29-1 with TRBJ2-1; 9 positions match TRBD2. This CDR3 contains 14 residues. The V segment lost 7 bases and the J segment 4 bases; nucleotides outside the gene matches: 8. Germline CDR1 and CDR2: SQVTM and ANQGSEA. CDR3 nucleotide sequence: TGCAGCGGGATTGCACTAGCGGGTTACAATGAGCAGTTCTTC. Encoded protein: CSGIALAGYNEQFF.

The V and J genes are TRBV4-1 and TRBJ2-5, with a tentative D call TRBD1 (6 bases). CDR1 MGHRA and CDR2 YSYEKL come from the germline V gene. The CDR3 extends over 18 amino acids. V dropped 0 bases and J dropped 0 bases, with 17 bases sitting between them. The DNA of the CDR3 is TGCGCCAGCAGCCAAGATCTTCTAGGGACACCGTACCAAGAGACCCAGTACTTC. This codes for CASSQDLLGTPYQETQYF.

J is TRBJ1-1 and V is TRBV28; TRBD1 matches at 9 bases. Germline lookup yields CDR1 MDHEN and CDR2 SYDVKM. The CDR3 sequence is 15 residues long. With 5 bases clipped from V and 4 bases from J, the junction kept 8 bases outside the gene matches. In DNA, the CDR3 is TGTGCCAGCAGTGCGACAGGGGGGCTTCGCACTGAAGCTTTCTTT. It specifies CASSATGGLRTEAFF.

The CDR3 loop is CASSLELAGVGSEQYF. CDR3 sequence (DNA): TGTGCCAGCAGCTTAGAGTTAGCGGGGGTGGGTTCCGAGCAGTACTTC. The chain uses TRBV7-2 and TRBJ2-7; 9 bases fit TRBD2. The CDR3 has 16 amino acids. Trimming took 1 base from V and 6 from J; bases not matched to a gene: 10. Germline V lookup: CDR1 SGHTA, CDR2 FQGNSA. Complete variable domain (other parts from reference TRBV7-2 and TRBJ2-7): GAGVSQSPSNKVTEKGKDVELRCDPISGHTALYWYRQSLGQGLEFLIYFQGNSAPDKSGLPSDRFSAERTGGSVSTLTIQRTQQEDSAVYLCASSLELAGVGSEQYFGPGTRLTVT.

This chain connects TRBV2 to TRBJ2-5; D uncertain. Germline V gives CDR1 SNHLY, CDR2 FYNNEI. CDR3 length: 10 residues. The germline V and J ends were trimmed by 10 bases and 5 bases, with 8 bases remaining between them. CDR3 in DNA: TGTGCCACCCTCGGGGAGACCCAGTACTTC. Translated: CATLGETQYF.

This clone was detected a few times. The gene calls are TRBV28 and TRBJ1-1; D gene ambiguous. Germline V CDR1 and CDR2: MDHEN, SYDVKM. Deletions cut 1 base from V and 7 bases from J, with 19 bases between. The CDR3 runs 16 residues. The CDR3 region is CASSLSSLETADEAFF. In DNA form, the CDR3 reads TGTGCCAGCAGTTTATCGAGTCTGGAGACGGCTGATGAAGCTTTCTTT.

V and J are TRBV2 and TRBJ2-3, with D perhaps TRBD1 (6 bases). Germline V gene data show CDR1 as SNHLY and CDR2 as FYNNEI. The CDR3 contains 15 residues. Trimming stripped 5 bases from V and 4 bases from J, with 16 bases between. CDR3 loop: CASSRNRVRADTQYF. CDR3 nucleotides: TGTGCCAGCAGTAGAAACAGGGTTCGAGCAGATACGCAGTATTTT. Based on the CDR3 plus reference TRBV2 and TRBJ2-3, the full variable domain is EPEVTQTPSHQVTQMGQEVILRCVPISNHLYFYWYRQILGQKVEFLVSFYNNEISEKSEIFDDQFSVERPDGSNFTLKIRSTKLEDSAMYFCASSRNRVRADTQYFGPGTRLTVL.

This sequence joins TRBV19 and TRBJ1-2; D gene ambiguous. The germline gives CDR1 LNHDA, CDR2 SQIVND (reference sequence). The CDR3 contains 13 residues. V lost 3 bases to trimming and J lost 1 base, with 6 bases between them. The CDR3 region is CASSIPGNYGYTF. The CDR3 nucleotides read TGTGCCAGTAGTATCCCGGGTAACTATGGCTACACCTTC. The full variable domain, with the rest looked up from reference TRBV19 and TRBJ1-2, is DGGITQSPKYLFRKEGQNVTLSCEQNLNHDAMYWYRQDPGQGLRLIYYSQIVNDFQKGDIAEGYSVSREKKESFPLTVTSAQKNPTAFYLCASSIPGNYGYTFGSGTRLTVV.

The chain uses TRBV7-2 and TRBJ2-3; 12 bases are shared with TRBD2. This CDR3 comprises 14 residues. CDR1 is SGHTA and CDR2 is FQGNSA in the germline V gene. The J segment lost 6 bases and the V segment lost 5 bases, leaving 3 bases of the junction unmatched. CDR3 loop: CASSAGTSGDTQYF. As DNA, the CDR3 is TGTGCCAGCAGCGCGGGGACTAGCGGGGATACGCAGTATTTT.

The J gene is TRBJ1-3, the V gene TRBV6-6; D perhaps matches TRBD1 (5 bases). The CDR3 runs to 11 residues. V was trimmed by 4 bases and J by 9 bases, leaving 7 bases between them. The V gene's germline CDR1 is MNHNY and CDR2 SVGAGI (reference sequence). Written as DNA, the CDR3 is TGTGCCAGCAGTTTGGGGGGCACCATATATTTT. Residues: CASSLGGTIYF.

The gene calls are TRBV19 and TRBJ1-5; 9 nucleotides line up with TRBD1. With 7 bases clipped from V and 4 bases from J, the junction kept 8 bases outside the gene matches. Germline CDR1 reads LNHDA; CDR2 reads SQIVND (reference sequence). The CDR3 loop spans 15 amino acids. CDR3 region: CASKADRGANQPQHF. In DNA, the CDR3 is TGTGCCAGTAAAGCAGACAGGGGGGCTAATCAGCCCCAGCATTTT.

This clone was counted a few times. This chain connects TRBV5-4 to TRBJ1-3, with D maybe TRBD1 (6 bases). CDR1 SGHNT and CDR2 YYREEE come from the germline V gene (reference sequence). The CDR3 totals 15 residues. V dropped 2 bases and J dropped 3 bases, with 12 bases sitting between them. The CDR3: CASSFRGGNGNTIYF. CDR3 nucleotide sequence: TGTGCCAGCAGCTTTCGAGGGGGTAATGGAAACACCATATATTTT.